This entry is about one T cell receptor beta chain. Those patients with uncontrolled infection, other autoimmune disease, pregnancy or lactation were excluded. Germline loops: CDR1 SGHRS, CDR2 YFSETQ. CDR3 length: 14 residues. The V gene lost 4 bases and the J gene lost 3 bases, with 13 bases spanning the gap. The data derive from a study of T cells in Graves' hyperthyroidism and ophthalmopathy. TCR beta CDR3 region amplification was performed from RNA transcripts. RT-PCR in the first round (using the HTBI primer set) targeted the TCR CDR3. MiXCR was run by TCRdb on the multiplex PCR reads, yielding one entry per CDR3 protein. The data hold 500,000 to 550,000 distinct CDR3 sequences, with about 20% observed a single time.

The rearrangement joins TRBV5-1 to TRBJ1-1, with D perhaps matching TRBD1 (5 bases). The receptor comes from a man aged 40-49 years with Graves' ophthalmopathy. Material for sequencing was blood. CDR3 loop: CASSRWGVDTEAFF. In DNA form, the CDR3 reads TGCGCCAGCAGCCGTTGGGGGGTAGACACTGAAGCTTTCTTT.